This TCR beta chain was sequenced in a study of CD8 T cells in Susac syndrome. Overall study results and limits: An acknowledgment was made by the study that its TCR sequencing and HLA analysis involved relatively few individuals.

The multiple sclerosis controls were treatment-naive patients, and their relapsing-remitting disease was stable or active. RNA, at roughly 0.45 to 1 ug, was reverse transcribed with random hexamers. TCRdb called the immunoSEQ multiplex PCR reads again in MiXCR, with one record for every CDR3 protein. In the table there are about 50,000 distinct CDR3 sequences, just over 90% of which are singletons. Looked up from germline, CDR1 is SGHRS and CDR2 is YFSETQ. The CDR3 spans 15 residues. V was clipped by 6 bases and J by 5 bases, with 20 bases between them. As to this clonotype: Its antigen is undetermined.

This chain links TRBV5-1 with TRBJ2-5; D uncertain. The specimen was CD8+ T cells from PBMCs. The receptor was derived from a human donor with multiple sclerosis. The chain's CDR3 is CASIREAYLEETQYF. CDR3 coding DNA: TGCGCCAGCATCCGAGAAGCCTATCTCGAGGAGACCCAGTACTTC.